The 26 T cell receptor beta chains listed next were all sequenced from one sample in a study of neoadjuvant anti-PD-1 for oral cavity cancer (dated by TCRdb to the early 2020s). Libraries were prepared through the immunoSEQ multiplex PCR assay. TCRdb obtained this table from immuneACCESS and retained in-frame rearrangements with V and J assigned. These tables miss some clones; where compared with another copy, unresolved V genes account for less than half of the shortfall, and the remainder is unexplained. Within this sample are around 7,200 clones, with 40% to 60% of them counted one time only. About 11% of the sample is held by the ten biggest clonotypes. This specimen's time point label, per the study, means: before neoadjuvant nivolumab. Sequenced material: tumor tissue, taken before nivolumab (anti-PD-1) treatment. All receptors derive from a person aged 40 to 85 with oral cavity squamous cell carcinoma.

This chain joins TRBV18 and TRBJ1-4; D is unresolved. The CDR3 sequence is 14 residues long. CDR1 and CDR2 from the germline V gene are KGHSH and LQKENI. Trimming left V 0 bases short and J 8 bases short, with 10 bases between. This chain's CDR3 is CASSPPSPKEKLFF. For the CDR3, the DNA is TGTGCCAGCTCACCACCGTCTCCGAAAGAAAAACTGTTTTTT.

This chain links TRBV5-4 with TRBJ2-2, with D tentatively TRBD2 (6 bases). The V end lost 4 bases, the J end lost 4 bases, and 14 bases lay between the germline ends. Germline CDR1 reads SGHNT; CDR2 reads YYREEE (reference sequence). The CDR3 loop spans 15 amino acids. CDR3 in amino acids: CASSRDSGGTGELFF. The CDR3 nucleotides read TGTGCCAGCAGCAGAGACTCCGGGGGCACCGGGGAGCTGTTTTTT. Together with reference TRBV5-4 and TRBJ2-2, the CDR3 gives the full variable domain: ETGVTQSPTHLIKTRGQQVTLRCSSQSGHNTVSWYQQALGQGPQFIFQYYREEENGRGNFPPRFSGLQFPNYSSELNVNALELDDSALYLCASSRDSGGTGELFFGEGSRLTVL.

The rearrangement links TRBV11-3 to TRBJ2-7; unclear D gene. Germline CDR1 SGHNT, CDR2 YENEEA. CDR3 size: 12 residues. V was pared by 5 bases and J by 3 bases, with 8 bases between. The CDR3 DNA is TGTGCCAGCAGCCCGGACGGCTACGAGCAGTACTTC. This sequence encodes CASSPDGYEQYF.

In this sample, this clone turned up a few times. The V and J genes are TRBV7-3 and TRBJ2-3; D not resolved. V was shortened by 3 bases and J by 5 bases, with 3 bases between the two germline ends. The CDR3 loop spans 11 amino acids. Germline V gives CDR1 SGHTA, CDR2 FQGTGA. CDR3 protein: CASSFGDTQYF. CDR3 in DNA: TGTGCCAGCAGCTTCGGAGATACGCAGTATTTT.

This sequence joins TRBV4-2 and TRBJ2-5, with a tentative D call TRBD2 (6 bases). CDR1 and CDR2 (germline): LGHNA, YNFKEQ. The V gene lost 0 bases and the J gene lost 5 bases, with 13 bases spanning the gap. This CDR3 contains 15 residues. CDR3 loop: CASSQDIGDWETQYF. The CDR3 bases are TGTGCCAGCAGCCAAGATATCGGGGACTGGGAGACCCAGTACTTC.

V gene TRBV10-3 combines with J gene TRBJ2-1; the match to TRBD2 covers 10 bases. Germline V CDR1 and CDR2: ENHRY, SYGVKD. The CDR3 extends over 14 amino acids. V was pared by 8 bases and J by 6 bases, with 7 bases of the junction left unmatched. CDR3 loop: CAISPAGGLNEQFF. CDR3 DNA: TGTGCCATCTCCCCAGCGGGAGGGCTCAATGAGCAGTTCTTC.

The V call is TRBV6-1, the J call TRBJ1-2; D remains unclear. CDR1 MNHNS and CDR2 SASEGT come from the germline V gene. The germline V and J ends were trimmed by 1 base and 4 bases, with 19 bases remaining between them. The CDR3 extends over 17 amino acids. The CDR3 is CASSEVLLGERAYGYTF. For the CDR3, the DNA is TGTGCCAGCAGTGAAGTATTGTTGGGTGAACGGGCCTATGGCTACACCTTC.

The rearrangement links TRBV4-3 to TRBJ1-1, with D hard to call. Trimming pared 1 base from V and 1 base from J, leaving 10 bases between. In germline, CDR1 is LGHNA, CDR2 YSLEER. The length of the CDR3 is 15 residues. The CDR3 DNA is TGCGCCAGCAGCCAAGGAGCCAGTGGGAACACTGAAGCTTTCTTT. This translates into CASSQGASGNTEAFF.

The V call is TRBV10-3, the J call TRBJ2-7; D unresolved. V dropped 3 bases and J dropped 9 bases, with 12 bases sitting between them. The CDR3 extends over 12 amino acids. CDR1 is ENHRY and CDR2 is SYGVKD in the germline V gene. In DNA, the CDR3 is TGTGCCATCAGTGATTCCGACGTTGCGCAGTACTTC. Its protein is CAISDSDVAQYF.

This clone was recorded a few times. The chain couples TRBV2 to TRBJ2-5; TRBD2 aligns across 8 bases. V was clipped by 5 bases and J by 5 bases; unmatched bases: 7. The CDR3 covers 14 residues. In germline, CDR1 is SNHLY, CDR2 FYNNEI. CDR3 coding DNA: TGTGCCAGCAGTTCTCTTACGGGGGGGGAGACCCAGTACTTC. Its translation is CASSSLTGGETQYF.

This clone was seen a few times. This chain connects TRBV9 to TRBJ2-1, with 7 bases matching TRBD2. Germline loops: CDR1 SGDLS, CDR2 YYNGEE. The CDR3 is 13 residues long. V shed 0 bases and J 10 bases; nucleotides not matched to a gene: 4. The CDR3 sequence is CASSVGQLAEQFF. The DNA of the CDR3 is TGTGCCAGCAGCGTAGGTCAACTAGCGGAGCAGTTCTTC.

This chain joins TRBV4-1 and TRBJ2-5; the match to TRBD2 covers 13 bases. Germline CDR1 MGHRA, CDR2 YSYEKL. The CDR3 is 17 residues long. Germline trimming cut 3 bases from V and 5 bases from J; bases unmatched to any gene: 9. The CDR3 reads CASSHAQLAGGRETQYF. CDR3 nucleotide sequence: TGCGCCAGCAGCCACGCCCAACTAGCGGGAGGGAGGGAGACCCAGTACTTC.

CDR3 nucleotides: TGTGCCAGCAGTGTGCTAGCGGGTACCTACGAGCAGTACTTC. Translated: CASSVLAGTYEQYF. The rearrangement uses TRBV27 and TRBJ2-7; 8 nucleotides line up with TRBD2. Germline V gives CDR1 MNHEY, CDR2 SMNVEV (reference sequence). V was pared by 5 bases and J by 2 bases, with 5 bases of the junction left unmatched. This CDR3 is built from 14 residues.

This rearrangement joins TRBV5-1 to TRBJ1-4, with D possibly TRBD1 on 6 matching bases. The CDR3 is made up of 15 amino acids. Germline V CDR1 and CDR2: SGHRS, YFSETQ. Between the trimmed V and J ends, which lost 0 bases and 7 bases, there was a span of 13 bases. The CDR3 DNA reads TGCGCCAGCAGCTTGGCCAAGGGGGGGTTTGAAAAACTGTTTTTT. Its translation: CASSLAKGGFEKLFF.

The J gene is TRBJ2-3, the V gene TRBV6-5; 8 positions agree with TRBD2. The CDR3 extends over 13 amino acids. V dropped 6 bases and J dropped 7; count of bases not matched to a gene: 6. The germline gives CDR1 MNHEY, CDR2 SVGAGI. The chain's CDR3 is CASRPGGAYTQYF. CDR3 in DNA: TGTGCCAGCAGGCCGGGGGGGGCATATACGCAGTATTTT.

The chain joins TRBV6-1 to TRBJ2-7; D is tentatively TRBD1 or TRBD2 (5 bases each). Trimming pared 5 bases from V and 0 bases from J, leaving 14 bases between. This CDR3 has 15 residues. From germline, CDR1 is MNHNS and CDR2 SASEGT. The CDR3 protein is CASSPGTVFSYEQYF. DNA of the CDR3: TGTGCCAGCAGTCCCGGGACGGTCTTCTCCTACGAGCAGTACTTC.

This chain links TRBV11-2 with TRBJ1-2, with 9 bases matching TRBD1. V was pared by 3 bases and J by 7 bases, with 9 bases of the junction left unmatched. The CDR3 totals 15 residues. Germline lookup yields CDR1 SGHAT and CDR2 FQNNGV. Written as DNA, the CDR3 is TGTGCCAGCAGCTTCTACACAGGGGGCTTAGGTGGCTACACCTTC. Encoded protein: CASSFYTGGLGGYTF.

The rearrangement uses TRBV11-2 and TRBJ2-7; D ambiguous. Germline CDR1 and CDR2: SGHAT and FQNNGV. Trimming stripped 3 bases from V and 6 bases from J, with 12 bases between. The CDR3 totals 13 residues. CDR3 in amino acids: CASSFLGGGEQYF. CDR3 nucleotide sequence: TGTGCCAGCAGCTTTTTGGGCGGCGGCGAGCAGTACTTC.

The V call is TRBV19, the J call TRBJ2-1; no clear D gene. V lost 7 bases and J 5 bases, leaving 18 bases between the germline ends. Germline CDR1 is LNHDA and CDR2 is SQIVND (reference sequence). The CDR3 is made up of 15 amino acids. The CDR3 DNA reads TGTGCCAGTACCCCTTCGGGCAGTATAAACAATGAGCAGTTCTTC. Translation gives CASTPSGSINNEQFF.

The DNA for the CDR3 is TGTGCCAGCAGTGCGGACAGCTTCTATGGCTACACCTTC. It yields the protein CASSADSFYGYTF. The chain couples TRBV2 to TRBJ1-2; tentative D call: TRBD1 (6 bases). Trimming stripped 4 bases from V and 4 bases from J, with 10 bases between. The V gene's germline CDR1 is SNHLY and CDR2 FYNNEI. The CDR3 loop spans 13 amino acids. Full variable domain (missing parts from reference TRBV2 and TRBJ1-2): EPEVTQTPSHQVTQMGQEVILRCVPISNHLYFYWYRQILGQKVEFLVSFYNNEISEKSEIFDDQFSVERPDGSNFTLKIRSTKLEDSAMYFCASSADSFYGYTFGSGTRLTVV.

Only a few counts were recorded for this clone. CDR3 protein: CASSADASYEQYF. CDR3 nucleotides: TGCGCCAGCAGCGCAGACGCCTCCTACGAGCAGTACTTC. V is TRBV5-1 and J is TRBJ2-7; no firm D call. The CDR3 totals 13 residues. Between the trimmed V and J ends, which lost 4 bases and 0 bases, there was a span of 8 bases. In germline, CDR1 is SGHRS, CDR2 YFSETQ.

The genes are TRBV19 and TRBJ2-1; D gene unclear. The CDR3 extends over 16 amino acids. V was trimmed by 6 bases and J by 3 bases, leaving 18 bases between them. Germline V lookup: CDR1 LNHDA, CDR2 SQIVND (reference sequence). The chain's CDR3 is CASSPQAKSIYNEQFF. CDR3 nucleotides: TGTGCCAGTAGCCCCCAGGCTAAGTCTATCTACAATGAGCAGTTCTTC.

The J gene is TRBJ2-3, the V gene TRBV20-1, with D perhaps matching TRBD2 (5 bases). CDR1 and CDR2 from the germline V gene are DFQATT and SNEGSKA (reference sequence). V shed 3 bases and J shed 4 bases, with 5 bases lying between them. CDR3 length: 11 amino acids. The CDR3 DNA follows: TGCAGTGCTAGGAGGGCAGATACGCAGTATTTT. Protein sequence: CSARRADTQYF.

The table lists this clone with a few counts. This chain links TRBV27 with TRBJ2-1; the match to TRBD1 covers 7 bases. This CDR3 contains 15 residues. Germline CDR1 is MNHEY and CDR2 is SMNVEV (reference sequence). After removal of 5 bases from V and 12 bases from J, the junction contained 16 bases not matched to a gene. CDR3: CASSMGTVGGKGQFF. As DNA, the CDR3 is TGTGCCAGCAGTATGGGAACAGTAGGGGGCAAGGGGCAGTTCTTC.

The rearrangement uses TRBV29-1 and TRBJ2-2; D is perhaps TRBD1 (5 bases). The CDR3 totals 13 residues. Trimming left V 3 bases short and J 7 bases short, with 12 bases between. Germline CDR1 reads SQVTM; CDR2 reads ANQGSEA. In DNA, the CDR3 is TGCAGCGTTGAGGGGCTTAATAGCGGGGAGCTGTTTTTT. It yields the protein CSVEGLNSGELFF.

This clone was counted only a few times. In DNA form, the CDR3 reads TGTGCCAGCAGTGAAGTCCCTAGCGGGGGACTGAGGGAGACCCAGTACTTC. Its translation is CASSEVPSGGLRETQYF. The rearrangement uses TRBV6-1 and TRBJ2-5, with TRBD2 identical over 10 bases. CDR3 length: 17 amino acids. CDR1 is MNHNS, CDR2 SASEGT, per germline. Germline trimming cut 1 base from V and 5 bases from J; bases unmatched to any gene: 10.